Presented here are 20 T cell receptor beta chains from one specimen sequenced in a study of shared clonotypes between healthy human individuals. TCRdb's copy holds only in-frame clones and misses some; the assay was immunoSEQ multiplex PCR. Of about 990,000 clones listed, 78% are singletons. The sequenced sample was memory CD4+ T cells from PBMCs. Subset denoted: CD45RA-negative fraction. These receptors came from a young man in good health. Some clones in this sample may be carry-over from other donors' samples.

This clone showed up just a few times. A much bigger clone sits one base away, suggesting this may be a read error. This CDR3 is also generated by other DNA sequences in the sample. The chain uses TRBV5-6 and TRBJ1-2; D gene unclear. Per the germline V gene, CDR1 is SGHDT and CDR2 is YYEEEE. V was pared by 0 bases and J by 4 bases, with 7 bases between. The CDR3 covers 13 residues. The CDR3 loop reads CASSLGRFYGYTF. In nucleotides, the CDR3 is TGTGCCAGCAGCTTGGGACGGTTCTATGGCTACACCTTC.

This clone is a singleton in its sample. Other nucleotide sequences in the sample specify the same CDR3. This chain's CDR3 is CASSSRRGYNEQFF. The CDR3 DNA follows: TGTGCCAGCAGCTCCCGGCGCGGATACAATGAGCAGTTCTTC. The chain combines TRBV11-2 with TRBJ2-1; no definite D call. Germline assignment: CDR1 SGHAT and CDR2 FQNNGV. The CDR3 spans 14 residues. V lost 4 bases, J lost 4 bases, and 11 bases lay in between.

The chain uses TRBV4-2 and TRBJ2-1; 8 bases are a match to TRBD2. Per germline, CDR1 LGHNA and CDR2 YNFKEQ. The CDR3 has 16 residues. V trimming: 4 bases; J trimming: 6 bases; junction bases outside the gene matches: 11. CDR3 sequence (DNA): TGTGCCAGCAGCCGCCCAGCCGGGACTAGAATCAATGAGCAGTTCTTC. It yields the protein CASSRPAGTRINEQFF.

The rearrangement links TRBV6-1 to TRBJ1-1; D is uncertain. The CDR3 is 13 amino acids. Between the trimmed V and J ends, which lost 6 bases and 0 bases, there was a span of 8 bases. CDR1 is MNHNS, CDR2 SASEGT, per germline. The CDR3 spells CASRSGMNTEAFF. The CDR3 DNA sequence: TGTGCCAGCAGGTCCGGGATGAACACTGAAGCTTTCTTT.

In DNA, the CDR3 is TGTGCCAGCAGCTTCCTTTCCGGGGACAATTCACCCCTCCACTTT. As protein: CASSFLSGDNSPLHF. The genes are TRBV5-6 and TRBJ1-6; perhaps TRBD1 as D (5 bases). This CDR3 is 15 amino acids long. Germline-derived CDR1 and CDR2 are SGHDT and YYEEEE. V lost 2 bases to trimming and J lost 7 bases, with 13 bases between them.

This chain uses TRBV30 with TRBJ1-5; no firm D call. Deletions cut 3 bases from V and 7 bases from J, with 16 bases between. In germline, CDR1 is GTSNPN, CDR2 SVGIG (reference sequence). The CDR3 runs 14 residues. CDR3 residues: CAWSPWQMGQPQHF. Written as DNA, the CDR3 is TGTGCCTGGAGCCCCTGGCAGATGGGCCAGCCCCAGCATTTT.

As to this clone: Other DNA sequences in the same sample also yield this CDR3. The chain has TRBV9 and TRBJ2-3; no clear D. Trimming took 0 bases from V and 0 from J, leaving 8 bases between them. The germline gives CDR1 SGDLS, CDR2 YYNGEE. The CDR3 has 15 residues. The CDR3 reads CASSVAPASTDTQYF. The CDR3 DNA follows: TGTGCCAGCAGCGTAGCTCCGGCAAGCACAGATACGCAGTATTTT.

This chain links TRBV28 with TRBJ1-3; D is uncertain. Germline assignment: CDR1 MDHEN and CDR2 SYDVKM. The V end lost 3 bases, the J end lost 4 bases, and 4 bases lay between the germline ends. The CDR3 runs 12 residues. The CDR3 loop reads CASSFMGNTIYF. The DNA of the CDR3 is TGTGCCAGCAGTTTCATGGGAAACACCATATATTTT.

With respect to this clone: Just one base apart from a much larger clone, this may be a read error. The identical CDR3 is also encoded by other nucleotide sequences in the sample. The rearrangement links TRBV28 to TRBJ2-7, with TRBD1 identical over 7 bases. This CDR3 has 13 residues. J gave up 8 bases and V 7 bases, and 11 bases lay outside the gene matches. Germline V gene sequence: CDR1 MDHEN, CDR2 SYDVKM. In DNA form, the CDR3 reads TGTGCCAGCATCCAGAGGGACAGTCCGAAGCAGTACTTC. It encodes CASIQRDSPKQYF.

The rearrangement joins TRBV11-2 to TRBJ2-3, with D unclear. Germline V gene lookup returns CDR1 SGHAT and CDR2 FQNNGV. V lost 3 bases, J lost 0 bases, and 10 bases lay in between. This CDR3 spans 15 amino acids. CDR3 nucleotide sequence: TGTGCCAGCAGCTTGATACAAGTTAGCACAGATACGCAGTATTTT. Translation: CASSLIQVSTDTQYF.

The rearrangement joins TRBV2 to TRBJ1-4; D is uncertain. The V end lost 6 bases, the J end lost 8 bases, and 10 bases lay between the germline ends. Looked up from germline, CDR1 is SNHLY and CDR2 is FYNNEI. The CDR3 contains 12 residues. CDR3 sequence (DNA): TGTGCCAGCAGGCCATGGGCCGAAAAACTGTTTTTT. It codes for CASRPWAEKLFF.

The V call is TRBV18, the J call TRBJ1-3; 7 bases align to TRBD1. Unmatched junction bases numbered 2, after V lost 2 bases and J lost 7 bases. The CDR3 consists of 13 residues. Germline loops: CDR1 KGHSH, CDR2 LQKENI. CDR3 residues: CASSPSQGNTIYF. The CDR3 coding sequence is TGTGCCAGCTCACCATCACAGGGGAACACCATATATTTT.

The sample holds one count of this clone. The same CDR3 can be traced to other DNA sequences in this sample. The V and J genes are TRBV28 and TRBJ2-7; perhaps TRBD1 as D (6 bases). CDR1 is MDHEN, CDR2 SYDVKM, per germline. The CDR3 has 14 amino acids. Trimming removed 4 bases at V and 0 bases at J, with 10 bases between. In DNA, the CDR3 is TGTGCCAGCAGTTCCGGACAGAGCTCCTACGAGCAGTACTTC. Translation gives CASSSGQSSYEQYF. Full variable domain (outside the CDR3, taken from reference TRBV28 and TRBJ2-7): DVKVTQSSRYLVKRTGEKVFLECVQDMDHENMFWYRQDPGLGLRLIYFSYDVKMKEKGDIPEGYSVSREKKERFSLILESASTNQTSMYLCASSSGQSSYEQYFGPGTRLTVT.

The chain uses TRBV2 and TRBJ2-3, with D unresolved. The V gene's germline CDR1 is SNHLY and CDR2 FYNNEI. Deletions cut 2 bases from V and 0 bases from J, with 6 bases between. CDR3 length equals 14 residues. The CDR3 DNA sequence: TGTGCCAGCAGTGAAACCTCTAGCACAGATACGCAGTATTTT. Its translation is CASSETSSTDTQYF.

This chain links TRBV7-9 with TRBJ1-5; D is perhaps TRBD1 (6 bases). V dropped 6 bases and J dropped 6 bases, with 15 bases sitting between them. The CDR3 totals 14 residues. CDR1 SEHNR and CDR2 FQNEAQ come from the germline V gene (reference sequence). CDR3 sequence (DNA): TGTGCCAGCAGTAATCAGGGGATTGGTCAGCCCCAGCATTTT. Encoded protein: CASSNQGIGQPQHF.

This clone has more than one count but fewer than ten. V gene TRBV5-1 combines with J gene TRBJ1-1; 10 nucleotides line up with TRBD1. Germline V lookup: CDR1 SGHRS, CDR2 YFSETQ. The CDR3 loop spans 16 amino acids. Trimming took 4 bases from V and 1 from J; bases not matched to a gene: 7. CDR3 DNA sequence: TGCGCCAGCAGCCCGTCGACAGGGGGCGAGAACACTGAAGCTTTCTTT. Amino acids: CASSPSTGGENTEAFF. Based on the CDR3 plus reference TRBV5-1 and TRBJ1-1, the full variable domain is KAGVTQTPRYLIKTRGQQVTLSCSPISGHRSVSWYQQTPGQGLQFLFEYFSETQRNKGNFPGRFSGRQFSNSRSEMNVSTLELGDSALYLCASSPSTGGENTEAFFGQGTRLTVV.

This chain joins TRBV7-9 and TRBJ1-5; D gene ambiguous. V was cut by 10 bases and J by 4 bases, with 5 bases left in between. Looked up from germline, CDR1 is SEHNR and CDR2 is FQNEAQ (reference sequence). The CDR3 runs 10 residues. The CDR3 is CAIGNQPQHF. The CDR3 nucleotides read TGTGCCATTGGGAATCAGCCCCAGCATTTT.

The V and J genes are TRBV5-4 and TRBJ2-1, with 14 nucleotides matching TRBD2. The CDR3 contains 16 residues. V lost 2 bases to trimming and J lost 9 bases; unmatched junction nucleotides: 7. CDR1 and CDR2 from the germline V gene are SGHNT and YYREEE (reference sequence). The CDR3 DNA follows: TGTGCCAGCAGCTTCGGCGGGACTAGCGGGAGAGGTGAGCAGTTCTTC. Its translation is CASSFGGTSGRGEQFF.

Many counts were recorded for this clone. V usage is TRBV14 and J usage is TRBJ2-4; 8 nucleotides align to TRBD2. CDR1 and CDR2 from the germline V gene are SGHDN and FVKESK. This CDR3 is 14 amino acids long. Unmatched junction bases numbered 6, after V lost 4 bases and J lost 7 bases. In DNA form, the CDR3 reads TGTGCCAGCAGCCTGAGCGGGAGCGCGAACATTCAGTACTTC. Residues: CASSLSGSANIQYF.

This clone was counted a single time. The chain joins TRBV19 to TRBJ1-4; D gene uncertain. CDR1 is LNHDA and CDR2 is SQIVND in the germline V gene (reference sequence). Trimming stripped 11 bases from V and 4 bases from J, with 14 bases between. CDR3 length equals 13 residues. CDR3 DNA: TGTGCCCCGTTCGGGGTGGGTAATGAAAAACTGTTTTTT. It is translated as CAPFGVGNEKLFF.